The present T cell receptor (beta chain) was sequenced within a study of vaccination effects on CD4 cells after COVID-19. Only in-frame clones appear in the TCRdb table, and some are missing; sequencing was by immunoSEQ multiplex PCR. The sample contains roughly 45,000 clones, roughly 79% of which appear only once. In regard to this clone: The antigen remains undetermined.

This CDR3 has 15 amino acids. V lost 6 bases to trimming and J lost 7 bases, with 16 bases between them. Per the germline V gene, CDR1 is MNHEY and CDR2 is SVGAGI. Whole-study findings and limits: Pronounced clonal contraction occurred in clones induced by infection and by vaccine late after vaccination.

Expansion of antigen-specific CD4+ T cells with viral peptide pools was carried out by the ViraFEST assay before sequencing. Following a roughly 10-day culture, CD4+ T cells were purified. Vaccine recipients had no previous SARS-CoV-2 infection; their nucleocapsid antibodies were negative. The TCR sequence derives from a human donor who received a COVID-19 vaccine. The material sequenced was CD4+ T cells from PBMCs cultured with SARS-CoV-2 spike peptides, taken before COVID-19 vaccination. This chain links TRBV6-5 with TRBJ1-6, with D perhaps TRBD1 (6 bases). CDR3 sequence: CASSSRTGHNSPLHF. The CDR3, as DNA: TGTGCCAGCAGCTCCCGTACAGGGCACAATTCACCCCTCCACTTT.